This paragraph covers one T cell receptor (beta chain) sequence. This clone occurred a few times. No antigen is known for it. Per-nucleotide qualities are absent, and no much larger clonotype sits a single base away. This specimen belongs to a study of cytomegalovirus exposure and HLA in healthy donors listed by TCRdb under 2017. Describing the broader study: An earlier analysis of about 530 of the donors reported about 300 Gb of sequence data and around 120 million unique TCR beta sequences obtained from some 170 million T cells. About five DR-DQ haplotypes were handled as single units for association and clustering, since linkage in the cohort was strong. In addition to the first cohort of 666 subjects, a separate validation cohort of 130 or so different subjects was used. Alongside the repertoire data, information on donor age, sex, ethnicity and CMV serostatus was compiled. On average, around 240,000 unique TCR beta nucleotide sequences were sequenced per donor among fewer than 500 genotyped donors of the cohort, with 15% to 20% of those sequences being non-productive. The study combined high-throughput TCR immunosequencing, statistical association of individual TCRs with disease status, and machine learning to predict cytomegalovirus infection status. Every discovery cohort repertoire had been produced on one sequencing platform. Among the roughly 410 genotyped donors, more than 70% belonged to the genetic ancestry cluster associated with self-reported Caucasian donors. Approximately 310 gigabases of sequencing data and some 85 million unique TCR sequences were included in an early release covering roughly 600 HLA-typed donors. An earlier analysis of 500 to 650 of the donors applied high-throughput TCR beta sequencing to assess whether each TCR beta V gene segment acted as functional or pseudogenic. HLA typing covered class I and class II loci at four-digit resolution. A later genetic analysis took genome-wide SNP genotypes for about 60% of the roughly 670 donors and used that subset as a discovery cohort. Typing coverage varied by locus: roughly 629-630 donors for A, B, C, DRB1 and DQB1; approximately 520 for DQA1; 606 for DPA1; approximately 450 for DPB1. The aim of the study was to test whether cataloging public T cell receptors could identify signatures of past pathogen exposure. Using immunosequencing, the study profiled T cell repertoires from 666 subjects and related those repertoires to cytomegalovirus serostatus. In the later analysis, no new phenotypic data were used to find candidate immune exposures; instead, reliance was placed on TCR beta sequences and their occurrence across donors. In a later analysis, previously published TCR beta repertoires from fewer than 750 donors were re-analyzed and high-resolution HLA genotyping was added so that TCR occurrence patterns could be studied.

In total, roughly 710 healthy bone marrow donors made up the cohort. All cohort members were sampled while nominally healthy, although unrecorded immune exposures were likely present. The donor tested CMV seropositive and was one of the 289 seropositive cohort members. A peripheral blood sample was provided by each donor, and peripheral blood mononuclear cells were used for TCR beta sequencing. The Qiagen DNeasy Blood Extraction Kit was used to extract genomic DNA from the blood cell samples. The receptor library was made with the immunoSEQ multiplex PCR assay. A mixture of 60 forward primers for TCR Vbeta segments and 13 reverse primers for TCR Jbeta segments was used in the multiplex PCR. The CDR3 region of rearranged TCR beta genes was amplified from genomic DNA with a multiplex PCR assay. The amplified TCR beta libraries were sequenced on the Illumina HiSeq System as 87-base-pair reads. The study's processing was this. In a later analysis, tens of millions of unique TCR beta chains were counted across the roughly 700 repertoires, and approximately 11 million of these chains were shared by at least two donors. To remove PCR and sequencing errors, raw reads were error-corrected and collapsed into unique sequences using a nearest-neighbor algorithm that merged closely related sequences. CDR3 sequences were aligned to IMGT reference sequences to assign V, D and J gene segments. Each retained sequence needed at least a six-nucleotide match to both a V gene segment and a J gene segment. A rearrangement was called productive if the CDR3 had no stop codons and remained in frame with V and J, and every other rearrangement was called non-productive. Following IMGT convention, CDR3 was defined as the stretch from the second conserved V-encoded cysteine to the conserved J-encoded phenylalanine. The earlier analysis of some 540 of the donors excluded any sequence lacking an unambiguous match to a single V gene segment. An earlier analysis of roughly 590 of the donors called V segments functional above 56.7% productive rearrangements and segregating when the between-donor standard deviation exceeded 5%. A statistical classification framework was developed to diagnose cytomegalovirus status using the catalog of TCR beta chain sequences. V and J gene assignment, in a later analysis, came from comparing TCR nucleotide sequences with IMGT/GENE-DB human TR gene sequences. A later analysis assigned CDR3 sequences and most-parsimonious VDJ recombination scenarios with the TCRdist pipeline. A later analysis defined each TCR beta chain by its CDR3 amino acid sequence plus V-gene family, and excluded reads lacking a unique V-gene family. A later analysis removed roughly 590 highly shared, low-generation-probability nucleotide sequences to deal with suspected cross-contamination and a sequencing artifact. In a later analysis, a clonal expansion index was calculated for each public chain from normalized within-repertoire ranks of inferred template counts. Generation probabilities in a later analysis came from a VDJ recombination model fitted to out-of-frame rearrangements, and those results were checked against IGoR. Hypergeometric tests were used in a later analysis to score TCR-TCR, TCR-HLA and TCR-CMV co-occurrence, with a repertoire-size bias correction applied to the TCR pairs. A later analysis estimated false discovery rates by permuting HLA or CMV assignments 20 times. In a later analysis, co-occurring TCRs were grouped using DBSCAN, with TCRdist sequence similarity added in when clustering inside HLA-allele-positive subsets. Repertoires with fewer than 30,000 or more than 120,000 public chains were left out of co-occurrence clustering, as were five repertoires with anomalous nucleotide sharing. As stored in TCRdb, this immuneACCESS dataset retains in-frame rearrangements with V and J assigned. A fraction of the clones does not appear; measured against another copy, unresolved V genes explain less than half of the discrepancy, and the remainder lacks a known reason. That table supplies the V and J calls and clone size; D and trimming were determined from the DNA. The sample yields approximately 180,000 clones; 12% were counted once. The top ten constitute under 10% of the sample.

Summary of the overall study and its limitations: Linkage disequilibrium might explain the correlated functional status among segregating V segments, but an unknown experimental factor could not be excluded. In an earlier analysis of more than 500 of the donors, most TCR beta V segments appeared in productive rearrangements about 87% or about 30% of the time, broadly matching IMGT annotations. Strong co-occurrence of HLA alleles, especially DR and DQ, made assigning TCR associations to individual alleles difficult. According to a later analysis, most CMV-associated TCR beta chains appeared to be HLA-restricted, and the HLA associations seemed to be driven largely by CMV exposure. HLA typing was unavailable for some donors at each locus, so association tests used only the typed subset. This cohort had only TCR beta chains sequenced, and the lack of alpha or paired-chain data limited which features could be detected. A total of 150 or so TCR beta chains were listed by the study as associated with cytomegalovirus. In a later analysis, the rate of TCR association differed among HLA loci, with DRB1 alleles having the most associated TCRs and HLA-C alleles having the fewest. According to a later genetic analysis, donors in an Asian-associated ancestry cluster had fewer N-insertions in productive TCRs than the roughly 670-donor mean. Because counts were too low, roughly 17 rarely observed V segments, including chromosome 9 orphons, were left out of the earlier analysis of about 620 of the donors. A group of highly shared sequence variants was considered likely to be a technical artifact of the sequencing pipeline. A further reported finding was that TCR beta sequences accurately predicted the HLA-A and HLA-B alleles for most subjects in the first cohort. According to the authors, the approach could potentially be generalized to other disease states and immunological phenotypes. CMV serostatus was the only immune exposure information available for the cohort. Some IMGT-functional V segments, including TRBV6-2 and TRBV6-3, could not be distinguished by the 87-base-pair reads and were therefore excluded. The classifier was reported to diagnose cytomegalovirus status with high specificity and sensitivity in both the original cohort and the validation cohort. Sequencing depth was assumed to be roughly uniform across donors in the presence/absence analyses, though that assumption may not hold. A later analysis found that HLA-associated TCR beta chains were more clonally expanded and had lower generation probabilities than equally common non-associated chains. Most TCR sequences were observed very rarely across donors, whereas some public TCRs were present in many individuals. Several of the top co-occurrence clusters appeared to be linked to parvovirus B19, influenza, CMV and Epstein-Barr virus, according to a later analysis. In a later analysis, around 17,000 TCR beta sequences were associated with specific HLA alleles at a false discovery rate of 0.05. A few of the identified cytomegalovirus-associated TCR beta chains were confirmed in vitro to be specific for cytomegalovirus antigens. In a later genetic analysis, a missense DCLRE1C variant was associated with V-gene and J-gene trimming of TCR beta chains, and the association was replicated in an independent cohort.

The cysteine opens and the phenylalanine closes a CDR3 of 16 amino acids. Only the CDR3 DNA stays, 48 bases, in frame from base 1. According to the germline V gene, CDR1 reads LGHNA and CDR2 reads YSLEER. V is cut back by 1 base and J by 3 bases, with 6 bases in the junction unmatched. This TCR was recovered from a man in his forties or fifties in good health and CMV-seropositive. Specimen: PBMCs. The receptor chain draws on TRBV4-3 and TRBJ2-3, and 8 junctional nucleotides match TRBD2. The CDR3 has the sequence CASSQGNGGVTDTQYF. In nucleotides, the sequence is TGCGCCAGCAGCCAAGGAAACGGGGGGGTGACAGATACGCAGTATTTT.